The 31 T cell receptor beta chains below all came from one sample that was sequenced in a study of blood T cell repertoires in COVID-19. Assay used: immunoSEQ multiplex PCR; TCRdb lists only in-frame clones, some missing. The sample carries 130,000 to 150,000 clones, approximately 85% recorded once. The material sequenced was peripheral blood. The receptors originated from a human donor with acute or convalescent COVID-19. The donor label of this sample is uncertain.

The V call is TRBV7-3, the J call TRBJ2-5, with 8 positions matching TRBD2. The CDR3 is 15 amino acids. J lost 2 bases, V lost 5 bases, and 7 bases had no gene match. CDR1 and CDR2 from the germline V gene are SGHTA and FQGTGA. CDR3 region: CASSQRPSGQETQYF. CDR3 DNA: TGTGCCAGCAGCCAAAGGCCTAGCGGGCAAGAGACCCAGTACTTC.

This clone has more than one count but fewer than ten. CDR3 sequence (DNA): TGCGCCAGCAGCCAAGATTGGGGGGACAGGGGCTCCTACGAGCAGTACTTC. Its protein product is CASSQDWGDRGSYEQYF. The rearrangement links TRBV4-1 to TRBJ2-7, with TRBD1 identical over 10 bases. V lost 0 bases to trimming and J lost 0 bases; unmatched junction nucleotides: 5. Germline-derived CDR1 and CDR2 are MGHRA and YSYEKL. This CDR3 spans 17 amino acids.

The chain couples TRBV7-2 to TRBJ2-5, with D perhaps TRBD1 (6 bases). Trimming stripped 5 bases from V and 0 bases from J, with 13 bases between. This CDR3 region has 15 residues. Per germline, CDR1 SGHTA and CDR2 FQGNSA. CDR3 coding DNA: TGTGCCAGCAGCCTCTCTCAGGGGTACCAAGAGACCCAGTACTTC. Protein product: CASSLSQGYQETQYF.

The chain couples TRBV5-1 to TRBJ2-1; 8 positions agree with TRBD2. V trimming: 5 bases; J trimming: 1 base; junction bases outside the gene matches: 5. Germline V gene lookup returns CDR1 SGHRS and CDR2 YFSETQ. The length of the CDR3 is 15 residues. CDR3 residues: CASSSAGGSYNEQFF. CDR3 sequence (DNA): TGCGCCAGCAGTTCGGCGGGGGGATCCTACAATGAGCAGTTCTTC.

The rearrangement links TRBV5-6 to TRBJ1-5, with D possibly matching TRBD1 (5 bases). This CDR3 has 18 residues. The V and J ends lost 1 base and 0 bases respectively, with 17 bases between them. CDR1 and CDR2 from the germline V gene are SGHDT and YYEEEE. Here the CDR3 reads CASSLWGVVAYSNQPQHF. CDR3 in DNA: TGTGCCAGCAGCTTGTGGGGGGTTGTGGCTTATAGCAATCAGCCCCAGCATTTT.

CDR3 in amino acids: CASSPEATANEKLFF. CDR3 DNA sequence: TGTGCCAGCAGCCCGGAAGCGACAGCGAATGAAAAACTGTTTTTT. The chain employs TRBV5-4 and TRBJ1-4, with D maybe TRBD1 (5 bases). The CDR3 is 15 residues long. From germline, CDR1 is SGHNT and CDR2 YYREEE (reference sequence). Trimming left V 4 bases short and J 5 bases short, with 15 bases between.

J is TRBJ2-1 and V is TRBV7-6, with 10 positions matching TRBD2. The ends lost 2 bases at V and 6 bases at J; junction bases unmatched: 10. The CDR3 totals 17 residues. Germline V gives CDR1 SGHVS, CDR2 FNYEAQ. The CDR3 nucleotides read TGTGCCAGCAGCTTATCTAGCGGGGGAATTTCAGGCAATGAGCAGTTCTTC. It specifies CASSLSSGGISGNEQFF.

The genes are TRBV6-5 and TRBJ1-2, with 7 nucleotides matching TRBD1. Losses at the gene ends were 5 bases for V and 7 bases for J; bases not matched to a gene: 7. CDR3 length equals 13 residues. Germline V lookup: CDR1 MNHEY, CDR2 SVGAGI. The chain's CDR3 is CASSQRQGGGYTF. The CDR3 nucleotides read TGTGCCAGCAGTCAAAGACAGGGCGGTGGCTACACCTTC.

This chain links TRBV3-1 (or the pseudogene TRBV3-2) with TRBJ1-1; tentatively, D is TRBD1 (6 bases). The CDR3 is 14 residues long. V lost 3 bases to trimming and J lost 2 bases, with 10 bases between them. Germline V gene sequence: CDR1 LGHDT, CDR2 YNNKEL (reference sequence). CDR3 sequence (DNA): TGTGCCAGCAGCCAGATACAGGGTAACACTGAAGCTTTCTTT. Translating gives CASSQIQGNTEAFF.

The chain joins TRBV3-1 (or the pseudogene TRBV3-2) to TRBJ2-3; D unclear. Trimming shortened V by 2 bases and J by 4 bases, and 13 bases separated the two germline ends. The CDR3 runs 15 residues. From germline, CDR1 is LGHDT and CDR2 YNNKEL (reference sequence). This CDR3 reads CASSQRGSVADTQYF. DNA for the CDR3: TGTGCCAGCAGCCAACGAGGCAGTGTAGCAGATACGCAGTATTTT.

The sample holds a few counts of this clone. V is TRBV6-5 and J is TRBJ1-2, with no clear D. Trimming took 6 bases from V and 0 from J, leaving 11 bases between them. CDR1 MNHEY and CDR2 SVGAGI come from the germline V gene. The CDR3 sequence is 14 residues long. CDR3 sequence reads: CASRQVDANYGYTF. CDR3 in DNA: TGTGCCAGCAGGCAGGTCGACGCTAACTATGGCTACACCTTC.

The chain recombines TRBV30 with TRBJ1-2, with D possibly matching TRBD1 (6 bases). The germline V gene has CDR1 GTSNPN and CDR2 SVGIG (reference sequence). Trimming pared 0 bases from V and 7 bases from J, leaving 12 bases between. The CDR3 runs to 13 residues. CDR3 residues: CAWSVLAGAGYTF. For the CDR3, the DNA is TGTGCCTGGAGTGTACTGGCAGGGGCTGGCTACACCTTC. The full variable domain, in which reference TRBV30 and TRBJ1-2 provide the parts outside the CDR3, is SQTIHQWPATLVQPVGSPLSLECTVEGTSNPNLYWYRQAAGRGLQLLFYSVGIGQISSEVPQNLSASRPQDRQFILSSKKLLLSDSGFYLCAWSVLAGAGYTFGSGTRLTVV.

V usage is TRBV15 and J usage is TRBJ1-4, with TRBD1 identical over 7 bases. Germline values: CDR1 LNHNV, CDR2 YYDKDF (reference sequence). The V gene end was trimmed by 9 bases and the J gene end by 8 bases; junction bases not matched to a gene: 3. CDR3 length: 11 amino acids. The CDR3 reads CATWTGEKLFF. The DNA of the CDR3 is TGTGCCACGTGGACAGGAGAAAAACTGTTTTTT. Supplemented by reference TRBV15 and TRBJ1-4, the full variable domain reads DAMVIQNPRYQVTQFGKPVTLSCSQTLNHNVMYWYQQKSSQAPKLLFHYYDKDFNNEADTPDNFQSRRPNTSFCFLDIRSPGLGDTAMYLCATWTGEKLFFGSGTQLSVL.

This chain uses TRBV13 with TRBJ1-1; 8 bases align to TRBD1. CDR1 is PRHDT and CDR2 is FYEKMQ in the germline V gene (reference sequence). After removal of 0 bases from V and 5 bases from J, the junction contained 8 bases not matched to a gene. The CDR3 has 16 amino acids. CDR3 sequence (DNA): TGTGCCAGCAGCTTAGGCCTTCAGGGGGCGCGTACTGAAGCTTTCTTT. Translation gives CASSLGLQGARTEAFF.

This rearrangement joins TRBV14 to TRBJ2-2, with D unresolved. CDR3 length: 14 amino acids. Germline V gives CDR1 SGHDN, CDR2 FVKESK. With 1 base removed from V and 1 base from J, the gap between germline ends came to 4 bases. The CDR3 spells CASSQVVNTGELFF. Here the CDR3 DNA reads TGTGCCAGCAGCCAAGTAGTGAACACCGGGGAGCTGTTTTTT.

The chain carries TRBV7-2 and TRBJ2-7, with 8 bases identical to TRBD1. Per germline, CDR1 SGHTA and CDR2 FQGNSA. The V gene end was trimmed by 5 bases and the J gene end by 4 bases; junction bases not matched to a gene: 10. This CDR3 comprises 15 residues. The CDR3 coding sequence is TGTGCCAGCAGCCCAGGACAGGGAGGTTTTTACGAGCAGTACGTC. Translated: CASSPGQGGFYEQYV.

The rearrangement uses TRBV6-5 and TRBJ1-2; D is undetermined. V was shortened by 4 bases and J by 8 bases, with 14 bases between the two germline ends. CDR1 and CDR2 from the germline V gene are MNHEY and SVGAGI. The CDR3 is 13 residues long. This CDR3 reads CASSLDPEGGYTF. In nucleotides, the CDR3 is TGTGCCAGCAGTTTGGACCCCGAGGGAGGCTACACCTTC.

The V and J genes are TRBV5-1 and TRBJ1-1; 9 nucleotides align to TRBD1. Trimming cost V 0 bases and J 4 bases; bases outside gene matches: 4. The CDR3 is 15 residues long. Germline CDR1 and CDR2: SGHRS and YFSETQ. CDR3 protein: CASSLGGQGPTEAFF. DNA of the CDR3: TGCGCCAGCAGCTTGGGGGGACAGGGCCCCACTGAAGCTTTCTTT.

The V call is TRBV18, the J call TRBJ2-2; 7 nucleotides line up with TRBD2. The V segment lost 0 bases and the J segment 0 bases; nucleotides outside the gene matches: 1. The CDR3 contains 16 residues. Germline CDR1 is KGHSH and CDR2 is LQKENI. The CDR3, as DNA: TGTGCCAGCTCACCACCGGCGGGAGCGAACACCGGGGAGCTGTTTTTT. Its protein is CASSPPAGANTGELFF.

The CDR3 nucleotides are TGTGCCAGCTCACCACCTCAGACAGGGGTCTTCTACGAGCAGTACTTC. Translating gives CASSPPQTGVFYEQYF. V gene TRBV18 combines with J gene TRBJ2-7, with 8 bases identical to TRBD1. Germline CDR1 KGHSH, CDR2 LQKENI. V lost 0 bases to trimming and J lost 3 bases; unmatched junction nucleotides: 7. This CDR3 spans 16 amino acids.

A few counts support this clone. V and J are TRBV3-1 (or the pseudogene TRBV3-2) and TRBJ1-2, with TRBD1 identical over 8 bases. This CDR3 comprises 14 residues. V lost 5 bases, J lost 3 bases, and 5 bases stayed unmatched. The germline CDR1 and CDR2 sequences are LGHDT and YNNKEL (reference sequence). CDR3 in DNA: TGTGCCAGCAGCTACGACAGGGGTGACTATGGCTACACCTTC. The encoded protein is CASSYDRGDYGYTF.

The chain carries TRBV5-8 and TRBJ1-2; D is perhaps TRBD1 (5 bases). Trimming left V 0 bases short and J 6 bases short, with 12 bases between. The length of the CDR3 is 14 residues. Looked up from germline, CDR1 is SGHTS and CDR2 is YDEGEE. CDR3 sequence reads: CASSLGDQGNGYTF. DNA for the CDR3: TGTGCCAGCAGCTTGGGCGATCAGGGTAATGGCTACACCTTC. The entire variable domain, with the rest obtained from reference TRBV5-8 and TRBJ1-2, is as follows: EAGVTQSPTHLIKTRGQQATLRCSPISGHTSVYWYQQALGLGLQFLLWYDEGEERNRGNFPPRFSGRQFPNYSSELNVNALELEDSALYLCASSLGDQGNGYTFGSGTRLTVV.

J is TRBJ1-6 and V is TRBV7-9, with D perhaps matching TRBD1 (5 bases). Trimming cost V 2 bases and J 7 bases, with 21 bases left between them. This CDR3 comprises 18 residues. Germline V gives CDR1 SEHNR, CDR2 FQNEAQ (reference sequence). The CDR3 here is CASSLKQDRTFLNSPLHF. As DNA, the CDR3 is TGTGCCAGCAGCTTAAAACAAGACCGGACATTCTTGAATTCACCCCTCCACTTT.

The V call is TRBV28, the J call TRBJ1-2; 10 bases match TRBD1. V dropped 6 bases and J dropped 8; count of bases not matched to a gene: 9. This CDR3 region has 14 residues. Germline CDR1 MDHEN, CDR2 SYDVKM. The CDR3 here is CASSLGDRGRGYTF. In DNA, the CDR3 is TGTGCCAGCAGCCTTGGGGACAGGGGACGAGGCTACACCTTC.

This chain uses TRBV12-3 or TRBV12-4 with TRBJ2-7; perhaps TRBD2 as D (6 bases). The V end was cut by 6 bases, the J end by 6 bases, with 15 bases between. CDR3 length: 13 amino acids. The CDR3 sequence is CASRHGSNSEQYV. In DNA, the CDR3 is TGTGCCAGCAGACACGGGAGTAATTCCGAGCAGTACGTC.

The table lists this clone with a count of one. The gene calls are TRBV4-2 and TRBJ2-5, with TRBD2 matching over 8 bases. This CDR3 spans 16 amino acids. Unmatched junction bases numbered 9, after V lost 1 base and J lost 5 bases. Looked up from germline, CDR1 is LGHNA and CDR2 is YNFKEQ. The CDR3 here is CASSQADGGADETQYF. The CDR3 DNA follows: TGTGCCAGCAGCCAAGCGGACGGGGGGGCGGACGAGACCCAGTACTTC.

The rearrangement joins TRBV6-2 or TRBV6-3 to TRBJ1-2; 7 nucleotides agree with TRBD1. Germline CDR1 MNHEY, CDR2 SVGEGT. The CDR3 covers 14 residues. Germline trimming cut 4 bases from V and 4 bases from J; bases unmatched to any gene: 6. The CDR3 protein is CASSSQGEGYGYTF. The CDR3, as DNA: TGTGCCAGCAGTTCGCAGGGGGAAGGCTATGGCTACACCTTC.

The chain links TRBV11-2 to TRBJ2-7; the match to TRBD2 covers 9 bases. J gave up 2 bases and V 3 bases, and 5 bases lay outside the gene matches. CDR1 and CDR2 (germline): SGHAT, FQNNGV. CDR3 length: 15 residues. This chain's CDR3 is CASSFLAGDTYEQYF. In DNA, the CDR3 is TGTGCCAGCAGCTTTTTAGCGGGGGACACCTACGAGCAGTACTTC.

The V call is TRBV4-2, the J call TRBJ2-7; 9 bases align to TRBD1. The germline gives CDR1 LGHNA, CDR2 YNFKEQ. The CDR3 is made up of 14 amino acids. Trimming removed 4 bases from V and 7 bases from J; junction bases left unmatched: 8. Here the CDR3 DNA reads TGTGCCAGCAGCCGGACAGGGGATCTGGGGGAGCAGTACTTC. It yields the protein CASSRTGDLGEQYF.

The chain is built from TRBV20-1 and TRBJ1-2; D is undetermined. This CDR3 has 11 amino acids. Germline V gene lookup returns CDR1 DFQATT and CDR2 SNEGSKA (reference sequence). Trimming pared 4 bases from V and 3 bases from J, leaving 6 bases between. Here the CDR3 DNA reads TGCAGTGCTAATACAGACTATGGCTACACCTTC. Its protein is CSANTDYGYTF.

V is TRBV30 and J is TRBJ1-6, with 9 positions matching TRBD1. The germline V gene has CDR1 GTSNPN and CDR2 SVGIG (reference sequence). CDR3 size: 14 residues. V shed 4 bases and J 8 bases; nucleotides not matched to a gene: 6. The CDR3 sequence: CAWTTGGKDSPLHF. As DNA, the CDR3 is TGTGCCTGGACTACAGGGGGCAAGGATTCACCCCTCCACTTT. The variable domain in full, with the rest retrieved from reference TRBV30 and TRBJ1-6, is SQTIHQWPATLVQPVGSPLSLECTVEGTSNPNLYWYRQAAGRGLQLLFYSVGIGQISSEVPQNLSASRPQDRQFILSSKKLLLSDSGFYLCAWTTGGKDSPLHFGNGTRLTVT.